Sequencing of this T cell receptor (beta chain) was carried out in a study of OX40 agonist ivuxolimab in advanced cancers. Clones were sequenced by immunoSEQ multiplex PCR, and TCRdb holds only the in-frame ones, with some missing. The profile covers about 36,000 clones, with roughly nine tenths appearing a single time and about 4% taken by the ten largest. The V gene end was trimmed by 2 bases and the J gene end by 4 bases; junction bases not matched to a gene: 2. Germline V gene lookup returns CDR1 SNHLY and CDR2 FYNNEI. There are 14 residues in the CDR3. V usage is TRBV2 and J usage is TRBJ2-7; 10 nucleotides line up with TRBD2. The clonotype originates from an adult with an advanced solid tumor such as melanoma, head and neck, liver or kidney cancer. The source material was CD4+ or CD8+ T cells sorted from blood, sampled in a trial of the OX40 agonist ivuxolimab. The CDR3 DNA is TGTGCCAGCAGTGAATTACTAGCGGGATACGAGCAGTACTTC. Translating gives CASSELLAGYEQYF. Supplemented by reference TRBV2 and TRBJ2-7, the full variable domain reads EPEVTQTPSHQVTQMGQEVILRCVPISNHLYFYWYRQILGQKVEFLVSFYNNEISEKSEIFDDQFSVERPDGSNFTLKIRSTKLEDSAMYFCASSELLAGYEQYFGPGTRLTVT.